Listed below are T cell receptor beta chains from one sample, sequenced in a study of T cells after yellow fever vaccination. TCRdb fed the 5' RACE reads into MiXCR, producing one record per CDR3 protein. Of 200,000 to 250,000 distinct CDR3 sequences listed, 6.5% to 8.5% are singletons. This sample comprised CD4+ T cells sorted from PBMCs, obtained 15 days after the yellow fever booster vaccination. The receptors were sampled from a man in his thirties or forties who received the YFV17D yellow fever vaccine. CDR3s include the opening cysteine and the closing phenylalanine or tryptophan. D genes are given only for firm matches. Where a row states a size, it is once, few, many or the class of an expanded clone; other rows omit it.

J | V | D | size | CDR3 | DNA
TRBJ2-3 | TRBV30 | TRBD1 | many | CAWRGQGGTDTQYF | TGTGCCTGGAGGGGACAGGGAGGCACAGATACGCAGTATTTT
TRBJ1-2 | TRBV5-1 | - | many | CASSLENGRGYTF | TGCGCCAGCAGCTTGGAAAATGGGCGCGGCTACACCTTC
TRBJ2-4 | TRBV7-2 | TRBD2 | many | CASSLASGGGRLSNIQYF | TGTGCCAGCAGCTTAGCTAGCGGCGGCGGGAGGTTAAGTAACATTCAGTACTTC
TRBJ2-1 | TRBV7-9 | TRBD1 | few | CALTGGAHNEQFF | TGTGCCTTAACAGGGGGCGCCCACAATGAGCAGTTCTTC
TRBJ1-2 | TRBV6-1 | - | - | CASTSGAGYGYTF | TGTGCCAGCACATCAGGGGCGGGCTATGGCTACACCTTC
TRBJ2-7 | TRBV15 | - | - | CATSRDPGQIPYEQYF | TGTGCCACCAGCAGAGATCCAGGACAAATCCCCTACGAGCAGTACTTC
TRBJ2-2 | TRBV28 | - | few | CASSPPLAMTGELFF | TGTGCCAGCAGTCCGCCTCTAGCGATGACCGGGGAGCTGTTTTTT
TRBJ2-2 | TRBV12-3/TRBV12-4 | - | many | CASSFFLVAGELFF | TGTGCCAGCAGTTTTTTCTTGGTCGCCGGGGAGCTGTTTTTT
TRBJ2-5 | TRBV20-1 | - | many | CSAAGFKGEFETQYF | TGCAGTGCTGCGGGGTTTAAGGGGGAGTTCGAGACCCAGTACTTC
TRBJ2-3 | TRBV6-2/TRBV6-3 | TRBD2 | few | CASSPVRSGRLSTDTQYF | TGTGCCAGCAGCCCGGTGAGGAGCGGGAGACTTAGCACAGATACGCAGTATTTT
TRBJ1-6 | TRBV6-5 | - | few | CASTPGGLNNSPLHF | TGTGCCAGCACCCCGGGGGGGCTTAATAATTCACCCCTCCACTTT
TRBJ1-1 | TRBV5-1 | TRBD1 | - | CASSFTGDGTEAFF | TGCGCCAGCAGCTTTACAGGGGATGGCACTGAAGCTTTCTTT
TRBJ2-1 | TRBV20-1 | TRBD2 | many | CSAGLAGAVEQFF | TGCAGTGCCGGACTAGCGGGAGCTGTTGAGCAGTTCTTC
TRBJ1-5 | TRBV7-2 | TRBD1 | few | CASTQNRGGNQPQHF | TGTGCCAGCACCCAAAACAGGGGTGGCAATCAGCCCCAGCATTTT
TRBJ2-3 | TRBV7-8 | TRBD2 | - | CASSLGPSAGAGAQYF | TGTGCCAGCAGCTTAGGGCCTAGCGCTGGGGCGGGGGCGCAGTATTTT
TRBJ2-7 | TRBV5-1 | TRBD1 | many | CASSIGTENEQYF | TGCGCCAGCAGCATAGGGACAGAAAACGAGCAGTACTTC
TRBJ2-7 | TRBV20-1 | - | few | CSAREGQSTYEQYF | TGCAGTGCTAGAGAAGGACAGAGTACCTACGAGCAGTACTTC
TRBJ2-5 | TRBV7-7 | - | - | CASATGVAETQYF | TGTGCCAGCGCAACGGGAGTGGCAGAGACCCAGTACTTC
TRBJ2-3 | TRBV4-3 | - | - | CASSHPASDTQYF | TGCGCCAGCAGCCACCCGGCCTCTGATACGCAGTATTTT
TRBJ2-7 | TRBV19 | - | - | CASREGAFGTYEQYF | TGTGCCAGTAGGGAGGGAGCATTCGGTACCTACGAGCAGTACTTC